These 21 T cell receptor beta chains came from one sample sequenced in a study of blood T cell repertoires in COVID-19. Data came from immunoSEQ multiplex PCR; TCRdb stores just in-frame clones and leaves some out. Of about 200,000 clones listed, roughly 90% are singletons. Sequenced material: PBMCs or T cells enriched from blood (not recorded which). These receptor sequences come from a woman between 25 and 40 years old who had been exposed to COVID-19.

Points on this clone: The sample contains more than one DNA sequence encoding this CDR3. The chain couples TRBV29-1 to TRBJ1-2, with a tentative D call TRBD1 (5 bases). Trimming took 7 bases from V and 4 from J, leaving 16 bases between them. There are 13 residues in the CDR3. CDR1 is SQVTM and CDR2 is ANQGSEA in the germline V gene. The CDR3 spells CSALTGVSYGYTF. DNA of the CDR3: TGCAGCGCACTAACGGGGGTCTCCTATGGCTACACCTTC.

Written as DNA, the CDR3 is TGTGCCAGCAGCTTAGTGGGACAGGCCACCTACGAGCAGTACTTC. Amino acids: CASSLVGQATYEQYF. The rearrangement uses TRBV7-2 and TRBJ2-7; 8 bases agree with TRBD1. V was clipped by 1 base and J by 2 bases; unmatched bases: 4. Germline V gives CDR1 SGHTA, CDR2 FQGNSA. This CDR3 contains 15 residues.

The rearrangement links TRBV6-5 to TRBJ2-7; TRBD2 might be the D (6 bases). The CDR3 has 15 residues. The V end lost 6 bases, the J end lost 2 bases, and 17 bases lay between the germline ends. CDR1 is MNHEY and CDR2 is SVGAGI in the germline V gene. CDR3 coding DNA: TGTGCCAGCAGGCGCGGGACGATGGGGACCTACGAGCAGTACTTC. Amino acids: CASRRGTMGTYEQYF.

The gene calls are TRBV19 and TRBJ1-1, with a tentative D call TRBD1 (6 bases). The CDR3 has 16 amino acids. In germline, CDR1 is LNHDA, CDR2 SQIVND (reference sequence). The V end was cut by 1 base, the J end by 3 bases, with 15 bases between. The CDR3 loop is CASSIGGGRSYTEAFF. The DNA of the CDR3 is TGTGCCAGTAGTATAGGGGGGGGGCGGAGTTACACTGAAGCTTTCTTT.

The chain carries TRBV3-1 (or the pseudogene TRBV3-2) and TRBJ2-1; 14 bases align to TRBD2. The CDR3 sequence is 15 residues long. V trimming: 2 bases; J trimming: 7 bases; junction bases outside the gene matches: 1. Germline CDR1 LGHDT, CDR2 YNNKEL (reference sequence). The CDR3 here is CASSQRLAGGNEQFF. CDR3 coding DNA: TGTGCCAGCAGCCAACGACTAGCGGGGGGGAATGAGCAGTTCTTC.

This chain links TRBV5-1 with TRBJ2-5; TRBD1 matches 8 bases. The CDR3 runs to 16 residues. Germline V CDR1 and CDR2: SGHRS, YFSETQ. The J segment lost 3 bases and the V segment lost 3 bases, leaving 10 bases of the junction unmatched. The DNA of the CDR3 is TGCGCCAGCAGCTCCGGGCAGGGGGCGTTGGAAGAGACCCAGTACTTC. As protein: CASSSGQGALEETQYF.

The rearrangement links TRBV10-2 to TRBJ2-7, with D hard to call. The V and J ends lost 3 bases and 5 bases respectively, with 5 bases between them. CDR3 length: 11 residues. CDR1 is WSHSY and CDR2 is SAAADI in the germline V gene. In DNA, the CDR3 is TGCGCCAGCAGTGATTCCAACGAGCAGTACTTC. This encodes CASSDSNEQYF.

This chain links TRBV3-1 (or the pseudogene TRBV3-2) with TRBJ2-7, with D possibly being TRBD1 (5 bases). The CDR3 totals 13 residues. The V end lost 4 bases, the J end lost 6 bases, and 13 bases lay between the germline ends. Per germline, CDR1 LGHDT and CDR2 YNNKEL (reference sequence). The CDR3 is CASSPTDFVEQYF. CDR3 sequence (DNA): TGTGCCAGCAGCCCGACAGATTTTGTCGAGCAGTACTTC.

In its sample, this clone was seen a few times. V usage is TRBV5-1 and J usage is TRBJ2-7, with D maybe TRBD2 (5 bases). From germline, CDR1 is SGHRS and CDR2 YFSETQ. This CDR3 has 14 amino acids. V lost 0 bases to trimming and J lost 5 bases, with 12 bases between them. The CDR3, as DNA: TGCGCCAGCAGCTTGGCCGGGGTTGGTAACGAGCAGTACTTC. It encodes CASSLAGVGNEQYF. The whole variable domain, filled in from reference TRBV5-1 and TRBJ2-7, reads KAGVTQTPRYLIKTRGQQVTLSCSPISGHRSVSWYQQTPGQGLQFLFEYFSETQRNKGNFPGRFSGRQFSNSRSEMNVSTLELGDSALYLCASSLAGVGNEQYFGPGTRLTVT.

The chain links TRBV5-1 to TRBJ1-1; D gene ambiguous. CDR3 length: 18 residues. With 4 bases removed from V and 0 bases from J, the gap between germline ends came to 22 bases. Per the germline V gene, CDR1 is SGHRS and CDR2 is YFSETQ. CDR3 nucleotides: TGCGCCAGCAGCCCTGAGGCTTCGATCTTCTCCCTGAACACTGAAGCTTTCTTT. Its protein is CASSPEASIFSLNTEAFF.

The chain couples TRBV18 to TRBJ2-3; 8 nucleotides align to TRBD1. CDR3 length: 14 residues. Germline CDR1 reads KGHSH; CDR2 reads LQKENI. Trimming took 5 bases from V and 4 from J; bases not matched to a gene: 5. The CDR3 DNA is TGTGCCAGCTCAATTCGACAGGGGCCAGATACGCAGTATTTT. It specifies CASSIRQGPDTQYF.

The V call is TRBV5-1, the J call TRBJ2-7; the D is unclear. The germline V gene encodes CDR1 SGHRS and CDR2 YFSETQ. With 1 base removed from V and 0 bases from J, the gap between germline ends came to 8 bases. This CDR3 is built from 14 residues. The CDR3 coding sequence is TGCGCCAGCAGCTTGCTAGAGAGCTCCTACGAGCAGTACTTC. Translating gives CASSLLESSYEQYF.

The chain combines TRBV19 with TRBJ1-3; D is undetermined. Germline V gene data show CDR1 as LNHDA and CDR2 as SQIVND (reference sequence). This CDR3 spans 10 amino acids. The V and J ends lost 6 bases and 5 bases respectively, with 2 bases between them. The CDR3 spells CASSRNTIYF. CDR3 coding DNA: TGTGCCAGTAGCAGAAACACCATATATTTT.

The chain combines TRBV19 with TRBJ2-7; 10 nucleotides line up with TRBD1. With V trimmed by 3 bases and J by 3 bases, 2 bases remained unmatched. The CDR3 is 14 residues long. In germline, CDR1 is LNHDA, CDR2 SQIVND (reference sequence). CDR3 nucleotides: TGTGCCAGTAGTATCGGACAGGGGGTCTACGAGCAGTACTTC. The encoded protein is CASSIGQGVYEQYF.

This clone was seen a few times. The rearrangement links TRBV5-1 to TRBJ1-1, with TRBD1 identical over 9 bases. The CDR3 spans 18 residues. J lost 11 bases, V lost 3 bases, and 23 bases had no gene match. CDR1 SGHRS and CDR2 YFSETQ come from the germline V gene. CDR3 DNA sequence: TGCGCCAGCAGCTGGTCCGGGACAGGGTCACGGGCGTCGGAAGACGCTTTCTTT. Translated, it gives CASSWSGTGSRASEDAFF.

The chain links TRBV19 to TRBJ2-7, with 8 bases that match TRBD1. The CDR3 runs 15 residues. J gave up 6 bases and V 0 bases, and 7 bases lay outside the gene matches. CDR1 LNHDA and CDR2 SQIVND come from the germline V gene (reference sequence). For the CDR3, the DNA is TGTGCCAGTAGTATAGACGACAGGGGAACTTCCGAGCAGTACTTC. Encoded protein: CASSIDDRGTSEQYF.

The V gene is TRBV30, the J gene TRBJ1-4; D call uncertain. The length of the CDR3 is 14 residues. V was pared by 8 bases and J by 4 bases, with 17 bases between. Per the germline V gene, CDR1 is GTSNPN and CDR2 is SVGIG (reference sequence). The DNA for the CDR3 is TGTGCCGGGAAAATACAGCAAGATAATGAAAAACTGTTTTTT. It translates to CAGKIQQDNEKLFF.

The chain uses TRBV9 and TRBJ1-1, with a weak D call TRBD1 (5 bases). CDR3 length equals 14 residues. V lost 3 bases and J 3 bases, leaving 12 bases between the germline ends. Germline assignment: CDR1 SGDLS and CDR2 YYNGEE. The CDR3 DNA follows: TGTGCCAGCAGCGCCCTCCGACAGCACACTGAAGCTTTCTTT. This sequence encodes CASSALRQHTEAFF.

The rearrangement links TRBV5-1 to TRBJ1-1; the match to TRBD1 covers 12 bases. Per the germline V gene, CDR1 is SGHRS and CDR2 is YFSETQ. The junction had 5 bases not matched to a gene; V was cut back by 0 bases and J by 5 bases. The CDR3 is made up of 16 amino acids. CDR3 sequence reads: CASSLAPGQGATEAFF. CDR3 DNA: TGCGCCAGCAGCTTGGCCCCGGGACAGGGGGCGACTGAAGCTTTCTTT.

This clone appeared a few times. Being one base from a much bigger clone, this may be a read error. This chain uses TRBV5-1 with TRBJ2-3, with TRBD1 matching over 11 bases. The junction had 8 bases not matched to a gene; V was cut back by 4 bases and J by 1 base. The V gene's germline CDR1 is SGHRS and CDR2 YFSETQ. The CDR3 extends over 17 amino acids. CDR3 sequence: CASSGGQGGVGTDTQYF. The CDR3, as DNA: TGCGCCAGCAGCGGGGGACAGGGGGGGGTCGGCACAGATACGCAGTATTTT.

The chain carries TRBV6-5 and TRBJ2-3; 8 nucleotides match TRBD1. The CDR3 spans 14 residues. The germline V gene has CDR1 MNHEY and CDR2 SVGAGI. The V gene end was trimmed by 0 bases and the J gene end by 8 bases; junction bases not matched to a gene: 4. In DNA form, the CDR3 reads TGTGCCAGCAGTTACTCCCAGGGGGCAGGTACGCAGTATTTT. Its protein product is CASSYSQGAGTQYF.